What follows are 26 T cell receptor beta chains derived from one specimen sequenced in a study of technical replicates of blood from a few donors. Assay: immunoSEQ multiplex PCR; the TCRdb copy retains only in-frame clones and omits some. The sample shows about 81,000 clones, 85% to 95% of them seen only once. The specimen was T cells isolated from PBMCs. Source of these receptors: a human donor in good health.

This clone came up once. This sequence joins TRBV18 and TRBJ2-1, with D maybe TRBD1 (5 bases). CDR3 length equals 13 residues. Germline V gene data show CDR1 as KGHSH and CDR2 as LQKENI. The V gene lost 3 bases and the J gene lost 4 bases, with 7 bases spanning the gap. The CDR3 protein is CASSPGRYNEQFF. In nucleotides, the CDR3 is TGTGCCAGCTCACCGGGGCGGTACAATGAGCAGTTCTTC. The full variable domain, in which reference TRBV18 and TRBJ2-1 provide the parts outside the CDR3, is NAGVMQNPRHLVRRRGQEARLRCSPMKGHSHVYWYRQLPEEGLKFMVYLQKENIIDESGMPKERFSAEFPKEGPSILRIQQVVRGDSAAYFCASSPGRYNEQFFGPGTRLTVL.

This chain uses TRBV19 with TRBJ2-3; a weak D match, TRBD1 (6 bases). The V end lost 6 bases, the J end lost 4 bases, and 20 bases lay between the germline ends. The CDR3 extends over 16 amino acids. CDR1 and CDR2 from the germline V gene are LNHDA and SQIVND (reference sequence). The CDR3 DNA reads as TGTGCCAGTAGGGATATGGGACACCCTTCCCCAGATACGCAGTATTTT. This encodes CASRDMGHPSPDTQYF.

V is TRBV10-2 and J is TRBJ1-1; 8 bases are a match to TRBD1. Germline V gene lookup returns CDR1 WSHSY and CDR2 SAAADI. This CDR3 is built from 14 residues. V trimming: 6 bases; J trimming: 3 bases; junction bases outside the gene matches: 6. CDR3 in amino acids: CASRTGASYTEAFF. DNA of the CDR3: TGCGCCAGCAGGACAGGGGCGTCCTACACTGAAGCTTTCTTT.

This chain connects TRBV6-1 to TRBJ2-2, with a tentative D call TRBD1 (5 bases). V shed 2 bases and J shed 6 bases, with 7 bases lying between them. The V gene's germline CDR1 is MNHNS and CDR2 SASEGT. The CDR3 spans 13 residues. The CDR3 sequence: CASSELGAGELFF. In DNA form, the CDR3 reads TGTGCCAGCAGTGAACTAGGGGCCGGGGAGCTGTTTTTT.

This rearrangement joins TRBV4-1 to TRBJ2-1; perhaps TRBD2 as D (6 bases). This CDR3 contains 17 residues. The germline V gene has CDR1 MGHRA and CDR2 YSYEKL. V was pared by 1 base and J by 0 bases, with 13 bases between. CDR3 residues: CASSQVAGRGSYNEQFF. CDR3 DNA sequence: TGCGCCAGCAGCCAAGTTGCCGGGAGAGGCTCCTACAATGAGCAGTTCTTC.

The rearrangement uses TRBV29-1 and TRBJ2-7; the D gene is possibly TRBD2 (6 bases). This CDR3 is 15 amino acids long. V lost 3 bases and J lost 4, with 19 bases in between. From germline, CDR1 is SQVTM and CDR2 ANQGSEA. CDR3 coding DNA: TGCAGCGTTGAGATGCGGGGCAGGAATAGTTACGAGCAGTACTTC. Protein sequence: CSVEMRGRNSYEQYF.

This chain connects TRBV14 to TRBJ2-7; 9 positions agree with TRBD1. With V trimmed by 4 bases and J by 1 base, 8 bases remained unmatched. Looked up from germline, CDR1 is SGHDN and CDR2 is FVKESK. CDR3 size: 16 residues. CDR3 bases: TGTGCCAGCAGCCCCACGGGGACAGGGCGGTCCTACGAGCAGTACTTC. This gives the protein CASSPTGTGRSYEQYF.

This chain joins TRBV6-6 and TRBJ2-7; 8 bases agree with TRBD1. The CDR3 is 16 residues long. V trimming: 5 bases; J trimming: 3 bases; junction bases outside the gene matches: 12. CDR1 MNHNY and CDR2 SVGAGI come from the germline V gene (reference sequence). The CDR3, as DNA: TGTGCCAGCAGTCCTACAACGACAGGGGAGGTCTACGAGCAGTACTTC. It encodes CASSPTTTGEVYEQYF.

This chain connects TRBV5-1 to TRBJ1-2; 10 bases fit TRBD1. This CDR3 has 17 residues. CDR1 is SGHRS, CDR2 YFSETQ, per germline. With 4 bases clipped from V and 4 bases from J, the junction kept 13 bases outside the gene matches. The CDR3 protein is CASSLPPGTGVPYGYTF. CDR3 DNA sequence: TGCGCCAGCAGCCTGCCTCCCGGGACAGGGGTTCCCTATGGCTACACCTTC.

This chain connects TRBV29-1 to TRBJ2-7; 8 bases agree with TRBD1. V was pared by 0 bases and J by 0 bases, with 7 bases of the junction left unmatched. This CDR3 is built from 16 residues. Germline CDR1 is SQVTM and CDR2 is ANQGSEA. DNA for the CDR3: TGCAGCGTTGAAGATCATAGGACAGGGAGCTCCTACGAGCAGTACTTC. It codes for CSVEDHRTGSSYEQYF.

CDR3: CASSPPSGGNQPQHF. The CDR3 DNA sequence: TGTGCCAGCTCACCACCTAGCGGGGGCAATCAGCCCCAGCATTTT. J is TRBJ1-5 and V is TRBV18; no firm D call. Trimming pared 0 bases from V and 2 bases from J, leaving 8 bases between. The CDR3 is made up of 15 amino acids. Germline loops: CDR1 KGHSH, CDR2 LQKENI.

The V and J genes are TRBV30 and TRBJ1-1; no clear D. This CDR3 has 16 residues. Between the trimmed V and J ends, which lost 3 bases and 3 bases, there was a span of 20 bases. Germline CDR1 reads GTSNPN; CDR2 reads SVGIG (reference sequence). The CDR3 sequence: CAWSRIRGMRDTEAFF. Here the CDR3 DNA reads TGTGCCTGGAGCCGGATTCGGGGTATGCGGGACACTGAAGCTTTCTTT.

The chain links TRBV5-1 to TRBJ2-5; 13 bases match TRBD2. The junction had 9 bases not matched to a gene; V was cut back by 3 bases and J by 4 bases. Germline assignment: CDR1 SGHRS and CDR2 YFSETQ. The CDR3 has 17 residues. CDR3 nucleotides: TGCGCCAGCAGCTCAGGACTAGCGGGAGTGGGGGGAGAGACCCAGTACTTC. This encodes CASSSGLAGVGGETQYF.

The rearrangement joins TRBV2 to TRBJ2-5; 7 bases map to TRBD1. V was pared by 4 bases and J by 3 bases, with 2 bases of the junction left unmatched. The CDR3 covers 13 residues. Germline assignment: CDR1 SNHLY and CDR2 FYNNEI. This CDR3 reads CASSGDSEETQYF. CDR3 in DNA: TGTGCCAGCAGTGGGGACAGTGAAGAGACCCAGTACTTC.

The chain is built from TRBV5-6 and TRBJ1-3, with D perhaps TRBD1 (6 bases). Trimming took off 4 bases at V and 2 bases at J, with 13 bases between the two ends. Germline V gene data show CDR1 as SGHDT and CDR2 as YYEEEE. The length of the CDR3 is 15 residues. CDR3 amino acids: CASSQLRTAGNTIYF. CDR3 sequence (DNA): TGTGCCAGCAGCCAGCTTCGGACAGCTGGAAACACCATATATTTT.

The chain has TRBV9 and TRBJ2-3, with 7 bases that match TRBD1. V dropped 4 bases and J dropped 0; count of bases not matched to a gene: 11. The CDR3 runs 17 residues. Germline V gives CDR1 SGDLS, CDR2 YYNGEE. The CDR3 coding sequence is TGTGCCAGCAGCCATGATCGAGGGGGCATCAGCACAGATACGCAGTATTTT. Translating gives CASSHDRGGISTDTQYF.

The genes are TRBV2 and TRBJ1-5; D is unclear. Germline CDR1 SNHLY, CDR2 FYNNEI. The CDR3 loop spans 14 amino acids. V was pared by 7 bases and J by 1 base, with 11 bases between. CDR3 loop: CASMGGVSNQPQHF. The CDR3 DNA follows: TGTGCCAGCATGGGCGGGGTCAGCAATCAGCCCCAGCATTTT.

The gene calls are TRBV5-8 and TRBJ2-7; TRBD2 aligns across 8 bases. In germline, CDR1 is SGHTS, CDR2 YDEGEE. This CDR3 contains 16 residues. The junction had 16 bases not matched to a gene; V was cut back by 6 bases and J by 5 bases. The CDR3 DNA reads as TGTGCCAGCAAAGGCCCTGCTAGCGGGCGAGGTCACGAGCAGTACTTC. Translated: CASKGPASGRGHEQYF.

The V call is TRBV6-1, the J call TRBJ1-5, with no clear D. The CDR3 is 13 amino acids. V was shortened by 1 base and J by 4 bases, with 5 bases between the two germline ends. Germline V gene lookup returns CDR1 MNHNS and CDR2 SASEGT. The CDR3 protein is CASSEGRNQPQHF. In nucleotides, the CDR3 is TGTGCCAGCAGTGAAGGGAGGAATCAGCCCCAGCATTTT.

This chain joins TRBV4-1 and TRBJ2-1, with 15 bases lining up with TRBD2. V was pared by 3 bases and J by 7 bases, with 4 bases of the junction left unmatched. CDR3 length equals 16 residues. Germline assignment: CDR1 MGHRA and CDR2 YSYEKL. CDR3 in amino acids: CASSHYGTSGRNEQFF. Written as DNA, the CDR3 is TGCGCCAGCAGCCACTACGGGACTAGCGGGAGGAATGAGCAGTTCTTC.

The chain recombines TRBV4-1 with TRBJ2-7, with D possibly being TRBD1 (6 bases). Germline-derived CDR1 and CDR2 are MGHRA and YSYEKL. This CDR3 region has 19 residues. V lost 0 bases and J lost 6, with 27 bases in between. The CDR3 loop reads CASSQDLRTWVRGGSEQYF. The CDR3 DNA follows: TGCGCCAGCAGCCAAGATTTACGGACGTGGGTCAGGGGCGGGTCCGAGCAGTACTTC.

The chain recombines TRBV27 with TRBJ1-4, with D possibly being TRBD1 (5 bases). The CDR3 extends over 13 amino acids. In germline, CDR1 is MNHEY, CDR2 SMNVEV (reference sequence). Trimming removed 6 bases at V and 10 bases at J, with 15 bases between. The CDR3 loop reads CASSPGPKGKLFF. As DNA, the CDR3 is TGTGCCAGCAGCCCAGGGCCTAAGGGAAAACTGTTTTTT.

V gene TRBV5-1 combines with J gene TRBJ2-2; TRBD2 is a possible D gene (5 bases). The CDR3 consists of 15 residues. The germline CDR1 and CDR2 sequences are SGHRS and YFSETQ. Trimming left V 0 bases short and J 1 base short, with 7 bases between. CDR3 coding DNA: TGCGCCAGCAGCTTGGGAGGGCAGAACACCGGGGAGCTGTTTTTT. This translates into CASSLGGQNTGELFF.

The chain combines TRBV20-1 with TRBJ2-3; D remains ambiguous. The CDR3 is made up of 11 amino acids. The germline V gene encodes CDR1 DFQATT and CDR2 SNEGSKA (reference sequence). The V end was cut by 2 bases, the J end by 5 bases, with 5 bases between. CDR3 region: CSARSGDTQYF. The CDR3 region has the DNA TGCAGTGCTAGATCGGGAGATACGCAGTATTTT.

The chain couples TRBV14 to TRBJ2-7; maybe TRBD2 (6 bases). The V end was cut by 2 bases, the J end by 8 bases, with 28 bases between. CDR1 and CDR2 (germline): SGHDN, FVKESK. The CDR3 loop spans 18 amino acids. The CDR3 coding sequence is TGTGCCAGCAGCCAAACTCGAGGGACTTATGGGCCAAAAGTAAAGCAGTACTTC. Encoded protein: CASSQTRGTYGPKVKQYF.

The V and J genes are TRBV27 and TRBJ2-7, with D perhaps matching TRBD2 (6 bases). Germline V gene sequence: CDR1 MNHEY, CDR2 SMNVEV (reference sequence). Trimming left V 10 bases short and J 0 bases short, with 10 bases between. The CDR3 length is 12 residues. For the CDR3, the DNA is TGTGCCACCCAAGCGGGCTCCTACGAGCAGTACTTC. Amino acids: CATQAGSYEQYF.